Below, 20 T cell receptor beta chains from the same sample are listed, as sequenced in a study of regulatory T cells in long-lasting Graves disease. Time point noted: newly diagnosed GD, antithyroid drugs for less than 3 months. Extracted PBMC RNA gave rise to the TCR library. To make TCR beta libraries, researchers used iRepertoire HTBI primers and Arm-PCR of CDR3 regions. TCRdb reprocessed the multiplex PCR reads with MiXCR, giving one entry per CDR3 protein. The sample contains about 440,000 distinct CDR3 sequences, under 15% of which appear only once. The same sample was also studied in work on T cells in Graves' hyperthyroidism and ophthalmopathy.

This sample comprised peripheral blood mononuclear cells (PBMCs), obtained at new diagnosis, from a patient treated with antithyroid drugs. These receptors all stem from a woman younger than 45 with Graves disease.

In its sample, this clonotype was seen many times. CDR3 region: CASSFLGRNEKLFF. The CDR3, as DNA: TGTGCCAGCAGTTTCCTCGGGCGGAATGAAAAACTGTTTTTT. This chain uses TRBV28 with TRBJ1-4; D not resolved. This CDR3 is 14 amino acids long. Trimming left V 3 bases short and J 5 bases short, with 10 bases between. The germline V gene encodes CDR1 MDHEN and CDR2 SYDVKM.

This clonotype was found a few times. V and J are TRBV24-1 and TRBJ2-5; 7 bases map to TRBD2. This CDR3 contains 14 residues. Trimming took 5 bases from V and 1 from J; bases not matched to a gene: 3. Looked up from germline, CDR1 is KGHDR and CDR2 is SFDVKD. The chain's CDR3 is CATSGLAAQETQYF. DNA for the CDR3: TGTGCCACCAGTGGGCTAGCGGCCCAAGAGACCCAGTACTTC.

CDR3 bases: TGTGCCAGCAGTCCCAACGATAGCTCCTACGAGCAGTACTTC. Translation: CASSPNDSSYEQYF. V gene TRBV12-3 or TRBV12-4 combines with J gene TRBJ2-7; D remains unclear. The CDR3 consists of 14 residues. Deletions cut 5 bases from V and 0 bases from J, with 11 bases between.

This clonotype was detected a few times. V and J are TRBV10-3 and TRBJ2-5; possibly TRBD2 for D (5 bases). Germline loops: CDR1 ENHRY, CDR2 SYGVKD. V lost 10 bases and J 1 base, leaving 13 bases between the germline ends. The CDR3 runs 13 residues. The CDR3 here is CATETSFQETQYF. The CDR3 DNA reads as TGTGCCACCGAAACTAGTTTCCAAGAGACCCAGTACTTC.

This rearrangement joins TRBV28 to TRBJ1-2, with 11 positions matching TRBD1. Germline CDR1 is MDHEN and CDR2 is SYDVKM. J was trimmed by 7 bases and V by 4 bases; bases with no gene match: 11. The CDR3 covers 16 residues. The CDR3 DNA sequence: TGTGCCAGCAGTTCCTCCGGGACAGGGGGTCTTGGTGGCTACACCTTC. Encoded protein: CASSSSGTGGLGGYTF.

A note on this clonotype: This may stem from a read error, because a much larger clone lies one nucleotide away. V usage is TRBV10-3 and J usage is TRBJ2-5, with D unresolved. Judging by the DNA end, TRBJ2-1 fits better; the J call may be wrong. Germline CDR1 reads ENHRY; CDR2 reads SYGVKD. The CDR3 length is 15 residues. The CDR3, as DNA: TGTGCCATCAGTGAAGCTGTGGCAGGTCCGGATGAGCAGTTCTTC. Protein sequence: CAISEAVAGPDEQFF.

The rearrangement uses TRBV10-3 and TRBJ1-5, with unresolved D. CDR1 is ENHRY and CDR2 is SYGVKD in the germline V gene. The CDR3 contains 13 residues. V lost 10 bases to trimming and J lost 0 bases, with 10 bases between them. The CDR3 coding sequence is TGTGCCACCACTTTCGATAGCAATCAGCCCCAGCATTTT. It is translated as CATTFDSNQPQHF.

This clonotype appeared a single time. The V gene is TRBV7-9, the J gene TRBJ2-3; either TRBD1 or TRBD2 may fit D (5 bases each). In germline, CDR1 is SEHNR, CDR2 FQNEAQ (reference sequence). The V gene lost 6 bases and the J gene lost 1 base, with 11 bases spanning the gap. CDR3 length: 14 amino acids. CDR3 in DNA: TGTGCCAGCAGTTCCGGGGCGGGCACAGATACGCAGTATTTT. Amino acids: CASSSGAGTDTQYF.

There are many counts of this clonotype. J is TRBJ2-2 and V is TRBV5-1, with 7 bases identical to TRBD2. Trimming cost V 6 bases and J 2 bases; bases outside gene matches: 10. Germline loops: CDR1 SGHRS, CDR2 YFSETQ. CDR3 size: 16 residues. CDR3: CASTRGEHPNTGELFF. The CDR3 bases are TGCGCCAGCACTCGGGGGGAGCATCCCAACACCGGGGAGCTGTTTTTT.

Details on this clonotype: Just one base apart from a much larger clone, this may be a read error. This chain connects TRBV6-1 to TRBJ1-1, with D possibly being TRBD1 (5 bases). This CDR3 is built from 14 residues. V lost 6 bases to trimming and J lost 4 bases, with 15 bases between them. Germline V gene sequence: CDR1 MNHNS, CDR2 SASEGT. The CDR3 sequence is CASRPRGMSTEAFF. The CDR3 bases are TGTGCCAGCAGACCTCGGGGGATGAGCACTGAAGCTTTCTTT.

Regarding this clonotype: This likely came from a read error, as a far larger clone is one base away. The chain joins TRBV6-2 or TRBV6-3 to TRBJ2-3, with 11 bases that match TRBD1. Trimming cost V 2 bases and J 4 bases; bases outside gene matches: 5. The germline CDR1 and CDR2 sequences are MNHEY and SVGEGT. CDR3 length: 16 amino acids. CDR3 sequence (DNA): TGTGCCAGCAGTTACACGCTGGGACAGGGGGCAGATACGCAGTATTTT. Translated: CASSYTLGQGADTQYF.

This clonotype was seen a few times. The chain links TRBV7-2 to TRBJ1-5; D gene unclear. The V gene's germline CDR1 is SGHTA and CDR2 FQGNSA. V was trimmed by 1 base and J by 6 bases, leaving 7 bases between them. This CDR3 contains 13 residues. The CDR3 DNA sequence: TGTGCCAGCAGCTTAGGCCCCTCTCAGCCCCAGCATTTT. Translation: CASSLGPSQPQHF.

The V call is TRBV12-5, the J call TRBJ1-1; D might be TRBD1 (5 bases). Trimming pared 0 bases from V and 0 bases from J, leaving 20 bases between. Germline loops: CDR1 LGHNT, CDR2 FRNRAP. The CDR3 is 19 amino acids. The CDR3 loop is CASGLVLGTERRMNTEAFF. CDR3 nucleotide sequence: TGTGCTAGTGGTTTGGTACTTGGGACCGAACGGAGGATGAACACTGAAGCTTTCTTT.

This clonotype was seen ten or more times. The rearrangement joins TRBV27 to TRBJ2-5; the D gene is possibly TRBD1 (5 bases). CDR1 is MNHEY, CDR2 SMNVEV, per germline (reference sequence). CDR3 length: 14 amino acids. Trimming cost V 2 bases and J 2 bases, with 9 bases left between them. CDR3 coding DNA: TGTGCCAGCAGTTTACAGGGTCCACAAGAGACCCAGTACTTC. Translated, it gives CASSLQGPQETQYF.

The chain couples TRBV25-1 to TRBJ1-1, with D unresolved. This CDR3 has 15 residues. CDR1 and CDR2 (germline): MGHDK, SYGVNS. The germline V and J ends were trimmed by 4 bases and 5 bases, with 17 bases remaining between them. The CDR3 here is CASSAPGGRRTEAFF. DNA of the CDR3: TGTGCCAGCAGTGCGCCTGGTGGGCGAAGAACTGAAGCTTTCTTT.

This clonotype appeared many times. The genes are TRBV7-2 and TRBJ2-1; D uncertain. The CDR3 runs to 14 residues. V shed 3 bases and J shed 2 bases, with 8 bases lying between them. From germline, CDR1 is SGHTA and CDR2 FQGNSA. This CDR3 reads CASSFSWPYNEQFF. DNA for the CDR3: TGTGCCAGCAGCTTCTCTTGGCCCTACAATGAGCAGTTCTTC.

This clonotype was seen ten or more times. The V call is TRBV6-1, the J call TRBJ2-3; TRBD2 might be the D (5 bases). Per germline, CDR1 MNHNS and CDR2 SASEGT. The CDR3 totals 15 residues. Trimming removed 2 bases at V and 4 bases at J, with 13 bases between. The CDR3 spells CASSERWLAPDTQYF. CDR3 sequence (DNA): TGTGCCAGCAGTGAACGGTGGCTAGCTCCAGATACGCAGTATTTT.

The chain couples TRBV18 to TRBJ2-3; 12 nucleotides match TRBD2. With V trimmed by 2 bases and J by 2 bases, 11 bases remained unmatched. From germline, CDR1 is KGHSH and CDR2 LQKENI. The CDR3 has 19 amino acids. The CDR3 region is CASSPIWLAGGPVTDTQYF. Here the CDR3 DNA reads TGTGCCAGCTCACCAATTTGGCTAGCGGGAGGGCCCGTCACAGATACGCAGTATTTT. Full variable domain (remainder filled in from reference TRBV18 and TRBJ2-3): NAGVMQNPRHLVRRRGQEARLRCSPMKGHSHVYWYRQLPEEGLKFMVYLQKENIIDESGMPKERFSAEFPKEGPSILRIQQVVRGDSAAYFCASSPIWLAGGPVTDTQYFGPGTRLTVL.

This clonotype occurred many times. The chain couples TRBV7-8 to TRBJ2-5; TRBD2 matches 9 bases. This CDR3 has 16 residues. CDR1 is SGHVS, CDR2 FQNEAQ, per germline. The trim removed 1 base at V and 4 bases at J, leaving 7 bases unmatched. As DNA, the CDR3 is TGTGCCAGCAGCTTAGTCGCGGCGGGAGGGCTAGAGACCCAGTACTTC. It is translated as CASSLVAAGGLETQYF. The variable domain in full, with the rest retrieved from reference TRBV7-8 and TRBJ2-5, is GAGVSQSPRYKVAKRGQDVALRCDPISGHVSLFWYQQALGQGPEFLTYFQNEAQLDKSGLPSDRFFAERPEGSVSTLKIQRTQQEDSAVYLCASSLVAAGGLETQYFGPGTRLLVL.

This clonotype showed up many times. This CDR3 is CASSIQGKGLAGTYEQYF. For the CDR3, the DNA is TGTGCCAGCAGCATACAGGGGAAGGGACTAGCAGGGACCTACGAGCAGTACTTC. The V and J genes are TRBV11-2 and TRBJ2-7; 9 positions agree with TRBD2. CDR1 is SGHAT, CDR2 FQNNGV, per germline. This CDR3 spans 18 amino acids. V lost 5 bases and J lost 2; bases outside the gene matches: 16.